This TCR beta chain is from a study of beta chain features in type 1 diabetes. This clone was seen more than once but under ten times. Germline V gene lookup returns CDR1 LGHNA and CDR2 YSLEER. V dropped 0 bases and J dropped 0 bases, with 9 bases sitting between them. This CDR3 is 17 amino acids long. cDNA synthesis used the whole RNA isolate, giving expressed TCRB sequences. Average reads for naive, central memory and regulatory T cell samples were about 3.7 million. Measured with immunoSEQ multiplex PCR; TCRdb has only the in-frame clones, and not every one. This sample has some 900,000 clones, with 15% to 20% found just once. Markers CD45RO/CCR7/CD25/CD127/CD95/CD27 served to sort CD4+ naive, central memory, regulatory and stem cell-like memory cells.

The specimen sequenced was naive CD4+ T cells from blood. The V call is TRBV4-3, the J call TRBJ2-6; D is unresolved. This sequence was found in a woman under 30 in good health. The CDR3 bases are TGCGCCAGCAGCCAAGATCTCAGGAACTCTGGGGCCAACGTCCTGACTTTC. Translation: CASSQDLRNSGANVLTF.